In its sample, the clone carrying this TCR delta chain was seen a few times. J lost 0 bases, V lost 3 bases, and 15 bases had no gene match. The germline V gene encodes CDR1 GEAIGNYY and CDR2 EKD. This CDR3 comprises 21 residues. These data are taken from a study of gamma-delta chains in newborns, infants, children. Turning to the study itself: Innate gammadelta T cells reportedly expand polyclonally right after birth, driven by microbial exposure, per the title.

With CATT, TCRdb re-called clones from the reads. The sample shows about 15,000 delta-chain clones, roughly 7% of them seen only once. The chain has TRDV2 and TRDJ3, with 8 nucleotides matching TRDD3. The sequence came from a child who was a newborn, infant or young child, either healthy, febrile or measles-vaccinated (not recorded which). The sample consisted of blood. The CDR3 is CACDPTLTGGPSSWDTRQMFF. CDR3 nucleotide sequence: TGTGCCTGTGACCCAACCCTTACTGGGGGCCCTAGCTCCTGGGACACCCGACAGATGTTTTTC.